Listed here are 18 T cell receptor beta chains from one sample, sequenced in a study of T cell repertoires in cytomegalovirus infection. Each CDR3 protein is one row after TCRdb ran MiXCR on the reads. The sample lists nearly 550,000 distinct CDR3 sequences; approximately 15% were seen once. The sequenced sample consisted of CD8+ T cells from PBMCs. These receptors were obtained from a human donor in good health (CMV status not recorded). Some clones in this sample may be carry-over from other donors' samples.

This clonotype was detected only a few times. The rearrangement links TRBV6-1 to TRBJ1-2; D gene ambiguous. The germline V gene has CDR1 MNHNS and CDR2 SASEGT. The CDR3 sequence is 13 residues long. Trimming took 6 bases from V and 4 from J, leaving 12 bases between them. CDR3: CASSLIPSYGYTF. The CDR3, as DNA: TGTGCCAGCAGCCTCATACCGTCCTATGGCTACACCTTC.

The chain links TRBV27 to TRBJ2-1; 7 bases line up with TRBD2. Germline V gene sequence: CDR1 MNHEY, CDR2 SMNVEV (reference sequence). CDR3 length equals 13 residues. DNA for the CDR3: TGTGCGAGCGGGGTGGGAGGGATGCGTGAGCAGTTCTTC. It yields the protein CASGVGGMREQFF.

This clonotype was recorded many times. The chain is built from TRBV28 and TRBJ2-7; tentative D call: TRBD1 (6 bases). Germline loops: CDR1 MDHEN, CDR2 SYDVKM. CDR3 length equals 17 residues. Trimming cost V 5 bases and J 4 bases, with 24 bases left between them. In DNA, the CDR3 is TGTGCCAGCAGTCTCGTGACCGGACAGCTGGCCCCATACGAGCAGTACTTC. Translation: CASSLVTGQLAPYEQYF.

This clonotype was seen ten or more times. The chain uses TRBV12-3 or TRBV12-4 and TRBJ2-5; D is undetermined. The CDR3 loop spans 16 amino acids. The ends were cut back, 2 bases at V and 4 bases at J, with 17 bases in the middle. The CDR3 protein is CASSLTLASSRETQYF. The CDR3 DNA sequence: TGTGCCAGCAGTTTAACTCTCGCCAGTAGCAGAGAGACCCAGTACTTC.

The table lists this clonotype with many counts. This chain joins TRBV12-3 or TRBV12-4 and TRBJ2-1; D gene unclear. V lost 8 bases, J lost 9 bases, and 26 bases lay in between. There are 16 residues in the CDR3. The CDR3 coding sequence is TGTGCCAGCTCCGCACTGCGTGTCCTTTGGTGGAGTGAGCAGTTCTTC. As protein: CASSALRVLWWSEQFF.

The genes are TRBV12-3 or TRBV12-4 and TRBJ2-1, with TRBD2 identical over 8 bases. This CDR3 has 13 amino acids. With 10 bases clipped from V and 8 bases from J, the junction kept 10 bases outside the gene matches. CDR3 nucleotide sequence: TGTGCCACGACGGGGGGGCCAGTGGATGAGCAGTTCTTC. It codes for CATTGGPVDEQFF.

Only a few counts were recorded for this clonotype. V is TRBV12-3 or TRBV12-4 and J is TRBJ1-5; D gene unclear. CDR3 length: 15 residues. V lost 4 bases and J 7 bases, leaving 17 bases between the germline ends. CDR3 bases: TGTGCCAGCAGTTCGGGAGAGGAAAGAGGACAGCCCCAGCATTTT. It encodes CASSSGEERGQPQHF.

At least ten counts were recorded for this clonotype. The chain couples TRBV15 to TRBJ2-2, with 8 bases matching TRBD1. CDR3 length equals 15 residues. After removal of 5 bases from V and 3 bases from J, the junction contained 5 bases not matched to a gene. Germline V CDR1 and CDR2: LNHNV, YYDKDF (reference sequence). Written as DNA, the CDR3 is TGTGCCACCAGCGTTCGACAGGGGTACACCGGGGAGCTGTTTTTT. Protein sequence: CATSVRQGYTGELFF.

This clonotype was seen ten or more times. The final CDR3 position lacks the conserved phenylalanine or tryptophan, pointing to a likely read error. The DNA is left out, because the CDR3 cannot be placed on it with certainty; the CDR3 is given as TCRdb lists it. The rearrangement uses TRBV28 and TRBJ2-1; the D call of TRBD1 is as the table states it, not checked on the DNA. The CDR3 is 17 residues long, counting both termini. Germline CDR1 and CDR2: MDHEN and SYDVKM. CDR3 loop: CASSIDRRDRANNWCGV.

This clonotype was picked up many times. The rearrangement links TRBV27 to TRBJ2-4; TRBD2 matches at 7 bases. Germline trimming cut 2 bases from V and 8 bases from J; bases unmatched to any gene: 9. Germline CDR1 reads MNHEY; CDR2 reads SMNVEV (reference sequence). The CDR3 sequence is 15 residues long. The CDR3: CASSLGGPGRDIQYF. The CDR3 DNA reads as TGTGCCAGCAGTTTAGGCGGTCCGGGGAGGGACATTCAGTACTTC.

The table lists this clonotype with many counts. The chain recombines TRBV7-3 with TRBJ2-2; 9 positions match TRBD2. CDR1 and CDR2 from the germline V gene are SGHTA and FQGTGA. This CDR3 is 19 amino acids long. Trimming removed 2 bases from V and 6 bases from J; junction bases left unmatched: 16. CDR3 nucleotide sequence: TGTGCCAGCAGCTTATTTCAGCGGGGGGCTATAAACGGCCCCGGGGAGCTGTTTTTT. Its translation: CASSLFQRGAINGPGELFF.

This clonotype was detected a few times. For the CDR3, the DNA is TGTGCCAACACCTTTAGGGATAACTATGGCTACACCTTC. Translated: CANTFRDNYGYTF. The chain combines TRBV2 with TRBJ1-2; D unclear. CDR1 and CDR2 (germline): SNHLY, FYNNEI. V was cut by 10 bases and J by 1 base, with 13 bases left in between. This CDR3 comprises 13 residues.

V usage is TRBV5-5 and J usage is TRBJ2-3; TRBD2 matches 7 bases. The CDR3 contains 18 residues. The V gene end was trimmed by 1 base and the J gene end by 3 bases; junction bases not matched to a gene: 14. Germline V gives CDR1 SGHKS, CDR2 YYEKEE (reference sequence). The chain's CDR3 is CASSLWVALREATDTQYF. The CDR3 DNA follows: TGTGCCAGCAGCTTGTGGGTCGCTTTACGGGAGGCTACAGATACGCAGTATTTT. The whole variable domain, remainder taken from reference TRBV5-5 and TRBJ2-3, is DAGVTQSPTHLIKTRGQQVTLRCSPISGHKSVSWYQQVLGQGPQFIFQYYEKEERGRGNFPDRFSARQFPNYSSELNVNALLLGDSALYLCASSLWVALREATDTQYFGPGTRLTVL.

The V call is TRBV19, the J call TRBJ1-6; D gene uncertain. Per the germline V gene, CDR1 is LNHDA and CDR2 is SQIVND (reference sequence). V lost 5 bases and J lost 7, with 15 bases in between. The CDR3 sequence is 15 residues long. The CDR3 loop reads CASSSSGAPNSPLHF. In DNA form, the CDR3 reads TGTGCCAGTAGTTCCTCAGGAGCACCAAATTCACCCCTCCACTTT.

This chain links TRBV27 with TRBJ2-7, with TRBD1 identical over 9 bases. The CDR3 is made up of 17 amino acids. The V segment lost 2 bases and the J segment 5 bases; nucleotides outside the gene matches: 13. Germline V gene lookup returns CDR1 MNHEY and CDR2 SMNVEV (reference sequence). In DNA, the CDR3 is TGTGCCAGCAGTTTACTCCGGGACAGGGTAGATGGGAACGAGCAGTACTTC. It yields the protein CASSLLRDRVDGNEQYF.

The rearrangement links TRBV12-3 or TRBV12-4 to TRBJ1-1; no clear D gene. There are 15 residues in the CDR3. Trimming shortened V by 3 bases and J by 6 bases, and 17 bases separated the two germline ends. CDR3 amino acids: CASSFSQAAVSEAFF. CDR3 sequence (DNA): TGTGCCAGCAGTTTTAGTCAAGCGGCAGTCTCTGAAGCTTTCTTT.

This clonotype was found a few times. This chain connects TRBV20-1 to TRBJ2-5; D is perhaps TRBD2 (5 bases). CDR1 and CDR2 (germline): DFQATT, SNEGSKA (reference sequence). Between the trimmed V and J ends, which lost 0 bases and 4 bases, there was a span of 21 bases. CDR3 length: 17 amino acids. The CDR3 here is CSARDLSRRDTPETQYF. The CDR3 bases are TGCAGTGCTAGAGATCTTTCTAGACGGGATACCCCAGAGACCCAGTACTTC.

About this clonotype: This likely comes from a read error, as the CDR3 has no conserved phenylalanine or tryptophan at its end. This chain connects TRBV28 to TRBJ2-7; D ambiguous. This CDR3 is built from 18 residues. Trimming stripped 3 bases from V and 5 bases from J, with 26 bases between. Germline V CDR1 and CDR2: MDHEN, SYDVKM. Here the CDR3 DNA reads TGTGCCAGCAGTTTTACCCCAAGCTCAGGTCCCCTTCGGAACGAGCAGTACTTA. Protein product: CASSFTPSSGPLRNEQYL.